Included here is one T cell receptor beta chain sequence, with context. TCRdb re-called the RT-PCR reads through MiXCR, storing one row per CDR3 protein. The repertoire holds 150,000 to 200,000 distinct CDR3 sequences, with about 12% as singletons. This record belongs to a study of response to subunit inactivated influenza vaccine. The ends lost 5 bases at V and 2 bases at J; junction bases unmatched: 10. CDR3 size: 18 residues. From germline, CDR1 is SGHAT and CDR2 FQDESV (reference sequence). These data were likewise used in another study, on T cells expressing NK-cell markers. According to that study: Making the TCR beta cDNA relied on 5'RACE template switching with UMIs. Out of eight donors sequenced, seven tested HCMV-seropositive and the remaining one seronegative. Among CD8+ T cells from over 5 donors, dominant NKG2C+ clonotypes accounted for about 1.0-7.0%. The study left the HCMV specificity of expanded NKG2C+ T cell clones unresolved.

This sequence originates from a man aged 50 to 59 who received an inactivated influenza vaccine. The input for sequencing was CD8+ T cells sorted from PBMCs, taken approximately 12 days after vaccination. The chain uses TRBV11-1 and TRBJ2-3; 13 bases map to TRBD2. CDR3 region: CASSGPGTSGILTDTQYF. The CDR3 DNA follows: TGTGCCAGCAGCGGCCCCGGGACTAGCGGGATCCTCACAGATACGCAGTATTTT.